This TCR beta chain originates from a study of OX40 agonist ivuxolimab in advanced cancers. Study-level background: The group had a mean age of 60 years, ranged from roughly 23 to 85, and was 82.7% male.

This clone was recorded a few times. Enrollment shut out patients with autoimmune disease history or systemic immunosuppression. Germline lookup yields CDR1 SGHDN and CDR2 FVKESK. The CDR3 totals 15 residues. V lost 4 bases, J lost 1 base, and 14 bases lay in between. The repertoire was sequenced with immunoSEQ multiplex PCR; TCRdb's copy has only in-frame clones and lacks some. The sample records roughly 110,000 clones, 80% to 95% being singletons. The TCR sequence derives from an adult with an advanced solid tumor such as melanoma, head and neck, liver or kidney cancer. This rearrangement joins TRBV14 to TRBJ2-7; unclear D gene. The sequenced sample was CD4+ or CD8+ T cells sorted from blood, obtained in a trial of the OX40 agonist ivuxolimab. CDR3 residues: CASSLTVVGSYEQYF. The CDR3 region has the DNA TGTGCCAGCAGCCTGACTGTCGTAGGGTCCTACGAGCAGTACTTC.